Listed below are T cell receptor beta chains from one sample, sequenced in a study of blood T cell repertoires in COVID-19. This table comes from immunoSEQ multiplex PCR, and its TCRdb copy is limited to in-frame clones, with some not included. The profile shows 300,000 to 400,000 clones, approximately 90% of them singletons. Sequencing was performed on PBMCs or T cells enriched from blood (not recorded which). The receptors derive from a woman in her twenties or thirties with acute COVID-19. CDR3s include the opening cysteine and the closing phenylalanine or tryptophan. D genes are given only for firm matches. Clone size, where shown, is once, few, many, or a class for clones that have expanded.

>.|.|TRBV19|TRBJ1-5
TGTGCCAGTACGGAAGGGGCAAGCAATCAGCCCCAGCATTTT
CASTEGASNQPQHF
>TRBD1|.|TRBV5-1|TRBJ1-2
TGCGCCAGCGGGACAGGGGGGGCCAACTATGGCTACACCTTC
CASGTGGANYGYTF
>.|.|TRBV3-1/TRBV3-2|TRBJ1-1
TGTGCCAGCACCCCCTTTTGGCTTGGTGAAGCTTTCTTT
CASTPFWLGEAFF
>.|once|TRBV27|TRBJ2-5
TGTGCCAGCAGTTTCGCCCATAGGGGGGGCCCCCGGGAGACCCAGTACTTC
CASSFAHRGGPRETQYF
>TRBD1|.|TRBV2|TRBJ1-6
TGTGCCAGTAGGACAGGCCCTAATTCACCCCTCCACTTT
CASRTGPNSPLHF
>.|.|TRBV19|TRBJ1-4
TGTGCCAGTAGCCCGCCCGGGACACTTCATGTTAGCCGGTTTTTT
CASSPPGTLHVSRFF
>TRBD1|.|TRBV19|TRBJ2-1
TGTGCCAGTAGTATTGACAGGGCCCATGAGCAGTTCTTC
CASSIDRAHEQFF
>.|.|TRBV6-5|TRBJ1-2
TGTGCCAGCACACATAGGTCGCTCCCGGGCTATGGCTACACCTTC
CASTHRSLPGYGYTF
>.|.|TRBV28|TRBJ1-2
TGTGCCAGCAGACAGGGAAGGAACTATGGCTACACCTTC
CASRQGRNYGYTF
>TRBD1|.|TRBV4-3|TRBJ1-2
TGCGCCAGCAGCCAAGATTGGACAGGCTATGGCTACACCTTC
CASSQDWTGYGYTF
>.|.|TRBV5-5|TRBJ2-2
TGTGCCAGCAGCCCTAAGGGGGAGAACACCGGGGAGCTGTTTTTT
CASSPKGENTGELFF
>.|.|TRBV25-1|TRBJ1-1
TGTGCCAGCAGGGAAGGCCGACCGGGTGAAGCTTTCTTT
CASREGRPGEAFF
>TRBD1|.|TRBV24-1|TRBJ1-2
TGTGCCACCAGTGATTTAGCAGGGGGCGATGGCTACACCTTC
CATSDLAGGDGYTF
>.|.|TRBV11-2|TRBJ2-7
TGTGCCAGCAGCTTAGGTTATGGCACCTCCTACGAGCAGTACTTC
CASSLGYGTSYEQYF
>.|.|TRBV9|TRBJ2-2
TGTGCCAGCAGCGCGGGTTTTACTCTGACGAACACCGGGGAGCTGTTTTTT
CASSAGFTLTNTGELFF
>.|.|TRBV12-3/TRBV12-4|TRBJ1-1
TGTGCCAGCAGGGGGAACAGGGTTACTGAAGCTTTCTTT
CASRGNRVTEAFF
>.|.|TRBV27|TRBJ2-2
TGTGCCAGCAGTTTATTGGGCGGCAGGGCATCGAACACCGGGGAGCTGTTTTTT
CASSLLGGRASNTGELFF
>.|.|TRBV5-8|TRBJ2-3
TGTGCCAGCAGACTTGGGACTCGTCCTAGCACAGATACGCAGTATTTT
CASRLGTRPSTDTQYF
>TRBD2|.|TRBV5-1|TRBJ2-1
TGCGCCAGCAGCTTGTTTAAGAGGCGGGGGGACAATGAGCAGTTCTTC
CASSLFKRRGDNEQFF
>TRBD1|.|TRBV12-3/TRBV12-4|TRBJ2-7
TGTGCCAACTCCCACAGGGGGAGTCACGAGCAGTACTTC
CANSHRGSHEQYF
>.|.|TRBV6-5|TRBJ2-1
TGTGCCAGCAGTTATAGAGGCCAGGGGTCCTACAATGAGCAGTTCTTC
CASSYRGQGSYNEQFF
>TRBD1|.|TRBV24-1|TRBJ2-7
TGTGCCACCAGTGATTCGGACAGGGGCGAGCAGTACTTC
CATSDSDRGEQYF
>.|.|TRBV30|TRBJ1-2
TGTGCCTGGATACACAGTGACCTCTATGGCTACACCTTC
CAWIHSDLYGYTF
>TRBD2|.|TRBV7-9|TRBJ2-3
TGTGCCAGCAGCTGGGCGGCGGGGGGGTTCACAGATACGCAGTATTTT
CASSWAAGGFTDTQYF
>TRBD1|once|TRBV29-1|TRBJ2-7
TGCAGCGTTGAGGGGACAGGTAACTACGAGCAGTACTTC
CSVEGTGNYEQYF
>TRBD1|.|TRBV5-6|TRBJ1-6
TGTGCCAGCAGCTTAGTGCCGGGACAGGAGCCACGGTCACCCCTCCACTTT
CASSLVPGQEPRSPLHF
>TRBD1|.|TRBV5-1|TRBJ1-6
TGCGCCAGCAGCTTGGGGGACAGGGGTAGACCCCTCCACTTT
CASSLGDRGRPLHF
>.|.|TRBV2|TRBJ2-2
TGTGCCAGCACAGGACAGATAAACACCGGGGAGCTGTTTTTT
CASTGQINTGELFF
>.|.|TRBV19|TRBJ1-2
TGTGCCAGTAGTATTGCGCAGGGTGGTAACTATGGCTACACCTTC
CASSIAQGGNYGYTF
>.|.|TRBV6-5|TRBJ1-3
TGTGCCACAGGGGTACCTGGAAACACCATATATTTT
CATGVPGNTIYF
>TRBD1|.|TRBV6-5|TRBJ2-7
TGTGCCACCAAGACAGGGAACCACGAGCAGTACTTC
CATKTGNHEQYF
>TRBD1|.|TRBV29-1|TRBJ1-1
TGCAGCGTCAGAAAAGGGACAGGGATGAACACTGAAGCTTTCTTT
CSVRKGTGMNTEAFF
>.|.|TRBV27|TRBJ2-1
TGTGCCAGCAGTTTATTTGAGGGGGTAGGTAATGAGCAGTTCTTC
CASSLFEGVGNEQFF
>.|.|TRBV24-1|TRBJ2-2
TGTGCCACCGGGCCGGGATACAACACCGGGGAGCTGTTTTTT
CATGPGYNTGELFF
>TRBD2|.|TRBV3-1/TRBV3-2|TRBJ2-5
TGTCCCAGCAGCCGTAGCGGGGGGGGGCGGGAGACCCAGTACTTC
CPSSRSGGGRETQYF
>.|.|TRBV4-3|TRBJ2-5
TGCGCCAGCAGCCAGGGGGGTCAACAAGAGACCCAGTACTTC
CASSQGGQQETQYF